The source of this T cell receptor beta chain is a study of regulatory dendritic cells for organ transplantation. Repertoires were generated with immunoSEQ multiplex PCR, while TCRdb's copy carries only in-frame clones and drops some. The table lists 25,000 to 35,000 clones, almost 80% of them singletons. Germline V gene lookup returns CDR1 SGHRS and CDR2 YFSETQ. Between the trimmed V and J ends, which lost 6 bases and 2 bases, there was a span of 14 bases. The CDR3 consists of 14 residues. The sequencing input was memory CD4+ T cells from blood. The subset denotes: CD45RO+ memory T cells. The chain links TRBV5-1 to TRBJ1-1; D is uncertain. The TCR sequence derives from a human donor in good health. The CDR3 coding sequence is TGCGCCAGCAACATGGAGGGTTTTAACACTGAAGCTTTCTTT. It translates to CASNMEGFNTEAFF.